What follows are 2 T cell receptor beta chains derived from one specimen sequenced in a study of control samples from healthy donors and cancer patients. The method was immunoSEQ multiplex PCR; TCRdb's version includes in-frame clones alone and lacks a portion of them. The profile shows 100,000 to 150,000 clones, 92% of them singletons. The specimen sequenced was blood. The receptors were gathered from a woman in her fifties or sixties in good health.

V gene TRBV6-5 combines with J gene TRBJ1-3, with D perhaps matching TRBD1 (6 bases). Germline assignment: CDR1 MNHEY and CDR2 SVGAGI. The germline V and J ends were trimmed by 7 bases and 3 bases, with 13 bases remaining between them. This CDR3 region has 14 residues. The CDR3 sequence is CASKGSGHGNTIYF. For the CDR3, the DNA is TGTGCCAGCAAGGGATCGGGACATGGAAACACCATATATTTT.

Comment on this clone: This may arise from a read error, as a much more abundant clone is one base away. The rearrangement uses TRBV7-2 and TRBJ1-1; a possible D gene is TRBD1 (6 bases). CDR3 length equals 14 residues. Germline assignment: CDR1 SGHTA and CDR2 FQGNSA. The V end lost 1 base, the J end lost 0 bases, and 6 bases lay between the germline ends. The CDR3 region has the DNA TGTGCCAGCAGCTTAGGACAGGTGAACACTGAAGCTTTCTTT. Translating gives CASSLGQVNTEAFF. The full variable domain, in which reference TRBV7-2 and TRBJ1-1 provide the parts outside the CDR3, is GAGVSQSPSNKVTEKGKDVELRCDPISGHTALYWYRQSLGQGLEFLIYFQGNSAPDKSGLPSDRFSAERTGGSVSTLTIQRTQQEDSAVYLCASSLGQVNTEAFFGQGTRLTVV.